A single T cell receptor beta chain is shown here with its context. Its matching antigen is unknown. The TCR beta library used iRepertoire HTBI primers with Arm-PCR amplification of CDR3. One entry per CDR3 protein, called by TCRdb with MiXCR from the multiplex PCR reads. The sample includes some 340,000 distinct CDR3 sequences, 23% of them seen just once. V lost 3 bases, J lost 1 base, and 10 bases stayed unmatched. The CDR3 covers 18 residues. The V gene's germline CDR1 is LNHDA and CDR2 SQIVND (reference sequence). This record belongs to a study of regulatory T cells in long-lasting Graves disease. Points from the study as a whole: Persistent disease samples used TRBV28, TRBJ1-2 and TRBJ2-5 preferentially. The TCR repertoire of persistent Graves' patients was less diverse than that of newly diagnosed ones.

The time point here: persistent/refractory GD, antithyroid drugs over 5 years with positive TRAb. Making the TCR library involved RNA that had been extracted from PBMCs. Graves' disease was diagnosed by American Thyroid Association guidelines. Sequenced material: peripheral blood mononuclear cells (PBMCs), taken when the disease was refractory, from a patient treated with antithyroid drugs. The chain couples TRBV19 to TRBJ2-2; 8 bases map to TRBD1. The receptor comes from a woman between 40 and 50 years old with Graves disease. The CDR3 spells CASSMPGWGQENTGELFF. CDR3 nucleotides: TGTGCCAGTAGTATGCCTGGGTGGGGACAGGAGAACACCGGGGAGCTGTTTTTT.